The clone carrying this TCR beta chain appeared a few times. CDR1 is LNHNV, CDR2 YYDKDF, per germline (reference sequence). Trimming took off 0 bases at V and 2 bases at J, with 4 bases between the two ends. This CDR3 has 14 amino acids. A single record per CDR3 protein comes from TCRdb applying MiXCR to the RT-PCR reads. The sample includes almost 700,000 distinct CDR3 sequences, 12% to 15% of them seen just once. The specimen was memory CD4+ T cells from blood. The chain links TRBV15 to TRBJ1-4, with D unclear. This sequence was found in a female donor in good health, serving as a healthy control. For the CDR3, the DNA is TGTGCCACCAGCAGAGATGTTACTAATGAAAAACTGTTTTTT. This translates into CATSRDVTNEKLFF.